This T cell receptor (beta chain) derives from a study of cytomegalovirus exposure and HLA in healthy donors. Comment on this clone: Its cognate antigen is unknown.

Study observations and caveats: Reports described diagnosis of cytomegalovirus status by the classifier as highly specific and sensitive. Rare TCR sequences predominated, though certain public TCRs were found in many donors.

The CDR3 contains 16 residues. V trimming: 5 bases; J trimming: 7 bases; junction bases outside the gene matches: 10. CDR1 MNHEY and CDR2 SMNVEV come from the germline V gene (reference sequence). The repertoire was sequenced with immunoSEQ multiplex PCR; TCRdb's copy has only in-frame clones and lacks some. In the table there are around 200,000 clones, 80% to 90% of which are singletons. The sequenced material came from PBMCs. The clonotype originates from a woman aged 18-29 years in good health and CMV-seronegative. The chain combines TRBV27 with TRBJ2-2; 10 bases are a match to TRBD2. The CDR3 is CASSPLAGEGVGELFF. For the CDR3, the DNA is TGTGCCAGCAGTCCGCTAGCGGGAGAGGGGGTCGGGGAGCTGTTTTTT.